This is a list of T cell receptor beta chains from one sample in a study of blood T cell repertoires in COVID-19. The table came from immunoSEQ multiplex PCR; TCRdb's copy has only in-frame clones and leaves some out. The sample includes 110,000 to 150,000 clones, under 90% seen only once; the top ten take around 45%. The sequenced sample was peripheral blood. These receptor sequences come from a human donor in a cohort sampled during active COVID-19. Both conserved end residues are part of each CDR3. The order of the fields is D gene, CDR3 length, clone size, J gene, V gene, CDR3 protein, CDR3 DNA. The D gene is left open where the match is weak. Some rows mark clone size as missing; the rest say once, few, many or name a class of expanded clone.

>NA|16|NA|TRBJ2-1|TRBV4-2
CASSQDIAGRVNEQFF
TGTGCCAGCAGCCAAGATATCGCGGGAAGGGTAAATGAGCAGTTCTTC
>TRBD1|14|NA|TRBJ2-1|TRBV11-2
CASSIRTGNNEQFF
TGTGCCAGCAGCATACGGACAGGGAACAATGAGCAGTTCTTC
>NA|11|NA|TRBJ2-3|TRBV6-2/TRBV6-3
CASSTRDTQYF
TGTGCCAGCAGTACCCGGGATACGCAGTATTTT
>NA|15|few|TRBJ2-1|TRBV5-1
CASSLLGSSYNEQFF
TGCGCCAGCAGCTTGCTGGGGAGCTCCTACAATGAGCAGTTCTTC
>TRBD2|15|NA|TRBJ2-7|TRBV4-1
CASSRMAGGPYEQYF
TGCGCCAGCAGCCGCATGGCGGGGGGGCCCTACGAGCAGTACTTC
>NA|14|NA|TRBJ1-6|TRBV7-8
CASSTEEGGSPLHF
TGTGCCAGCAGCACAGAGGAGGGAGGCTCACCCCTCCACTTT
>TRBD1|13|few|TRBJ2-1|TRBV5-4
CASSGDSYNEQFF
TGTGCCAGCAGCGGGGACAGTTACAATGAGCAGTTCTTC
>NA|18|NA|TRBJ2-3|TRBV6-1
CASSEAFPRDPSTDTQYF
TGTGCCAGCAGTGAAGCGTTTCCGCGGGATCCTAGCACAGATACGCAGTATTTT
>TRBD2|13|NA|TRBJ2-5|TRBV10-3
CATGAGVAETQYF
TGTGCCACCGGGGCGGGAGTAGCAGAGACCCAGTACTTC
>NA|17|NA|TRBJ2-2|TRBV19
CASSTPTGMSNTGELFF
TGTGCCAGTAGTACCCCTACAGGGATGTCGAACACCGGGGAGCTGTTTTTT
>NA|15|NA|TRBJ1-1|TRBV5-1
CASSPGGAQNTEAFF
TGCGCCAGCAGCCCCGGCGGGGCACAGAACACTGAAGCTTTCTTT
>TRBD1|15|NA|TRBJ2-5|TRBV18
CASSLQQGAWETQYF
TGTGCCAGCTCACTCCAGCAGGGGGCCTGGGAGACCCAGTACTTC
>NA|13|NA|TRBJ1-2|TRBV4-3
CASSQDGSYGYTF
TGCGCCAGCAGCCAAGATGGGAGTTATGGCTACACCTTC
>TRBD1|14|NA|TRBJ2-7|TRBV5-1
CASSLAGQGESILF
TGCGCCAGCAGCTTGGCGGGACAGGGGGAAAGCATCTTGTTC
>NA|13|NA|TRBJ1-2|TRBV28
CASSWGGGDGYTF
TGTGCCAGCAGTTGGGGGGGCGGAGATGGCTACACCTTC
>NA|15|NA|TRBJ2-1|TRBV5-1
CASSLRESVYNEQFF
TGCGCCAGCAGCTTGAGGGAGTCAGTCTACAATGAGCAGTTCTTC
>NA|13|NA|TRBJ1-2|TRBV27
CASSLSSNYGYTF
TGTGCCAGCAGTTTATCGAGTAACTATGGCTACACCTTC
>NA|13|NA|TRBJ2-3|TRBV7-8
CASSQGIQDTQYF
TGTGCCAGCAGTCAGGGGATCCAAGATACGCAGTATTTT
>TRBD1|16|few|TRBJ1-5|TRBV7-2
CASSSNQGQGNQPQHF
TGTGCCAGCAGCTCAAACCAGGGACAGGGGAATCAGCCCCAGCATTTT
>TRBD1|15|NA|TRBJ2-7|TRBV7-7
CASSLGQGSSYEQYF
TGTGCTAGCAGCCTGGGACAGGGGAGCTCCTACGAGCAGTACTTC
>NA|12|once|TRBJ1-1|TRBV29-1
CSVVVTNTEAFF
TGCAGCGTTGTTGTAACTAACACTGAAGCTTTCTTT
>NA|15|NA|TRBJ2-1|TRBV7-9
CASRPTGSSYNEQFF
TGTGCCAGCAGGCCGACTGGGAGCTCCTACAATGAGCAGTTCTTC
>NA|15|NA|TRBJ2-2|TRBV15
CATSRDLANTGELFF
TGTGCCACCAGCAGAGATTTGGCAAACACCGGGGAGCTGTTTTTT
>TRBD1|14|NA|TRBJ1-2|TRBV19
CASTGTVGPYGYTF
TGTGCCAGTACTGGGACAGTGGGTCCCTATGGCTACACCTTC
>NA|16|NA|TRBJ2-1|TRBV9
CASSRNRGFDYNEQFF
TGTGCCAGCAGCCGGAATAGGGGCTTCGACTACAATGAGCAGTTCTTC
>TRBD1|15|NA|TRBJ1-1|TRBV5-6
CASRSDRGQVSEAFF
TGTGCCAGCAGATCTGACAGGGGGCAGGTCTCTGAAGCTTTCTTT
>NA|15|NA|TRBJ1-2|TRBV4-3
CASSQDLPGPYGYTF
TGCGCCAGCAGCCAAGATCTTCCAGGGCCCTATGGCTACACCTTC
>TRBD1|14|NA|TRBJ2-7|TRBV2
CASTKDRGLSEQYF
TGTGCCAGCACGAAAGACAGGGGGCTTAGCGAGCAGTACTTC
>TRBD1|13|NA|TRBJ1-1|TRBV5-1
CASSQAGGSSAFF
TGCGCCAGCAGCCAGGCAGGGGGTTCGAGCGCTTTCTTT
>NA|13|NA|TRBJ1-5|TRBV19
CASSMSGLQPQHF
TGTGCCAGTAGTATGTCAGGGCTTCAGCCCCAGCATTTT
>NA|13|few|TRBJ2-7|TRBV18
CASSRQTSYEQYF
TGTGCCAGCTCACGACAGACTTCCTACGAGCAGTACTTC
>NA|14|NA|TRBJ1-5|TRBV15
CATSKQVGNQPQHF
TGTGCCACCAGCAAGCAGGTCGGTAATCAGCCCCAGCATTTT
>NA|14|NA|TRBJ2-5|TRBV11-3
CASSLREQGETQYF
TGTGCCAGCAGCTTGAGGGAACAGGGAGAGACCCAGTACTTC